The clone carrying this T cell receptor (beta chain) turned up a few times. The CDR3 runs to 17 residues. The V gene's germline CDR1 is SGHDT and CDR2 YYEEEE. Unmatched junction bases numbered 11, after V lost 2 bases and J lost 1 base. TCRdb re-called the RT-PCR reads with MiXCR, one entry per CDR3 protein. The sample has more than 600,000 distinct CDR3 sequences, approximately 14% seen once. Material: memory CD4+ T cells from blood. The receptor was isolated from a female donor in good health, serving as a healthy control. The chain links TRBV5-6 to TRBJ2-5; 7 bases fit TRBD1. CDR3 sequence reads: CASSLLGPGGFQETQYF. The DNA of the CDR3 is TGTGCCAGCAGCTTATTAGGGCCAGGGGGTTTCCAAGAGACCCAGTACTTC.